The 7 T cell receptor beta chains below were found in one sample sequenced in a study of T cell responses to AZD1222 COVID-19 vaccine. Method: immunoSEQ multiplex PCR; TCRdb's copy keeps in-frame clones and lacks some. The repertoire holds roughly 180,000 clones, with more than 85% as singletons. Here the sequenced sample was peripheral blood, taken 28 days after the second AZD1222 dose. The source is an adult who received the AZD1222 COVID-19 vaccine.

The V and J genes are TRBV9 and TRBJ2-5, with 14 bases matching TRBD2. The V gene's germline CDR1 is SGDLS and CDR2 YYNGEE. V was clipped by 4 bases and J by 7 bases; unmatched bases: 9. The CDR3 runs to 16 residues. The CDR3: CASSPGTSGGRGTQYF. The CDR3 nucleotides are TGTGCCAGCAGCCCCGGGACTAGCGGGGGTCGGGGGACCCAGTACTTC.

The V call is TRBV27, the J call TRBJ1-6; D may be TRBD1 (5 bases). Trimming pared 4 bases from V and 0 bases from J, leaving 13 bases between. CDR3 length: 17 residues. Germline V CDR1 and CDR2: MNHEY, SMNVEV (reference sequence). CDR3 bases: TGTGCCAGCAGTTCGCGGGACTCGAGCTCCTATAATTCACCCCTCCACTTT. Protein sequence: CASSSRDSSSYNSPLHF.

The chain employs TRBV5-8 and TRBJ1-5, with unresolved D. Germline loops: CDR1 SGHTS, CDR2 YDEGEE. Trimming took off 7 bases at V and 4 bases at J, with 18 bases between the two ends. This CDR3 has 15 residues. The CDR3 region has the DNA TGTGCCAGCGAAATCGGCGGCGGAAGAAATCAGCCCCAGCATTTT. Its translation: CASEIGGGRNQPQHF.

The chain uses TRBV4-3 and TRBJ2-6; D gene unclear. Germline CDR1 LGHNA, CDR2 YSLEER. This CDR3 has 18 amino acids. Trimming pared 0 bases from V and 0 bases from J, leaving 12 bases between. The CDR3 is CASSQDHVADSGANVLTF. Here the CDR3 DNA reads TGCGCCAGCAGCCAAGATCATGTGGCCGACTCTGGGGCCAACGTCCTGACTTTC.

This chain uses TRBV7-6 with TRBJ2-1, with D possibly being TRBD1 (5 bases). This CDR3 contains 15 residues. The germline V and J ends were trimmed by 3 bases and 5 bases, with 14 bases remaining between them. Per the germline V gene, CDR1 is SGHVS and CDR2 is FNYEAQ. The CDR3 region is CASSLNRIGDNEQFF. The CDR3 nucleotides are TGTGCCAGCAGCTTGAACCGTATAGGGGACAATGAGCAGTTCTTC.

The gene calls are TRBV24-1 and TRBJ2-1; a weak D match, TRBD2 (6 bases). This CDR3 has 16 residues. Germline V lookup: CDR1 KGHDR, CDR2 SFDVKD. The V gene lost 2 bases and the J gene lost 0 bases, with 10 bases spanning the gap. The CDR3, as DNA: TGTGCCACCAGTGATTCTAGCGTGAGCTCCTACAATGAGCAGTTCTTC. It is translated as CATSDSSVSSYNEQFF.

This chain uses TRBV30 with TRBJ2-1; D remains unclear. The CDR3 spans 14 residues. Germline CDR1 is GTSNPN and CDR2 is SVGIG (reference sequence). V was trimmed by 0 bases and J by 4 bases, leaving 10 bases between them. CDR3 in DNA: TGTGCCTGGAGTGTAGGAGTGGGATACAATGAGCAGTTCTTC. It specifies CAWSVGVGYNEQFF.